Listed below are T cell receptor beta chains from one sample, sequenced in a study of blood T cell repertoires in COVID-19. TCRdb keeps only in-frame clones here, not all; method: immunoSEQ multiplex PCR. The sample includes 130,000 to 150,000 clones, almost 80% of them seen just once. Sequencing used peripheral blood. The receptor set was obtained from a man aged 45 to 65 with active or convalescent COVID-19. The CDR3 runs from the conserved cysteine through the conserved F or W. Each record gives: J gene, D gene, V gene, clone size, CDR3 protein, CDR3 DNA. D genes are given only for firm matches. The size entry is marked missing in some rows and otherwise reads once, few, many or a size class.

>TRBJ2-5|TRBD1|TRBV10-3|once
CAISSDRGLEKETQYF
TGTGCCATCAGTTCTGACAGGGGCTTGGAAAAAGAGACCCAGTACTTC
>TRBJ1-1|-|TRBV6-6|-
CASSWGGTMNTEAFF
TGTGCCAGCAGTTGGGGGGGAACCATGAACACTGAAGCTTTCTTT
>TRBJ1-1|-|TRBV27|-
CASSATTRGYTEAFF
TGTGCCAGCAGTGCGACAACTCGCGGGTACACTGAAGCTTTCTTT
>TRBJ1-4|TRBD1|TRBV5-1|-
CASSSRQGAGEKLFF
TGCGCCAGCAGCTCTCGACAGGGGGCGGGTGAAAAACTGTTTTTT
>TRBJ2-7|TRBD1|TRBV25-1|-
CASSDPGQMYEQYF
TGTGCCAGCAGTGACCCGGGACAGATGTACGAGCAGTACTTC
>TRBJ2-1|TRBD1|TRBV10-2|few
CASIQDRGPYNEQFF
TGCGCCAGCATCCAGGACAGGGGGCCCTACAATGAGCAGTTCTTC
>TRBJ2-2|TRBD2|TRBV6-1|once
CASSERLAGGPWTGELFF
TGTGCCAGCAGTGAACGGCTAGCGGGAGGGCCGTGGACCGGGGAGCTGTTTTTT
>TRBJ2-1|TRBD1|TRBV27|-
CASSNRKGQDDNEQFF
TGTGCCAGCAGCAACAGAAAGGGACAGGACGACAATGAGCAGTTCTTC
>TRBJ1-2|-|TRBV3-1/TRBV3-2|-
CASSQEADNYGYTF
TGTGCCAGCAGCCAAGAAGCGGATAACTATGGCTACACCTTC
>TRBJ2-3|-|TRBV11-1|-
CASSFSTPSTDTQYF
TGTGCCAGCAGCTTTTCGACTCCCAGCACAGATACGCAGTATTTT
>TRBJ2-1|TRBD2|TRBV6-5|-
CASSRGTSGINEQFF
TGTGCCAGCAGCCGCGGGACTAGCGGGATCAATGAGCAGTTCTTC
>TRBJ1-2|-|TRBV5-1|-
CASSFLQGRSGYTF
TGCGCCAGCAGCTTCTTGCAGGGGCGGAGTGGCTACACCTTC
>TRBJ1-2|-|TRBV6-5|-
CASGGGGYGYTF
TGTGCCAGCGGGGGCGGCGGCTATGGCTACACCTTC
>TRBJ2-3|TRBD1|TRBV24-1|-
CATSDLYRGADTQYF
TGTGCCACCAGTGATTTGTACAGGGGGGCAGATACGCAGTATTTT
>TRBJ1-2|-|TRBV3-1/TRBV3-2|-
CASSQDTGGSGYTF
TGTGCCAGCAGCCAAGATACGGGGGGGAGTGGCTACACCTTC
>TRBJ1-1|-|TRBV24-1|-
CATRATQGHEAFF
TGTGCCACCCGAGCAACGCAGGGACATGAAGCTTTCTTT
>TRBJ1-2|-|TRBV14|-
CASSHGGGYTF
TGTGCCAGCAGCCATGGGGGCGGCTACACCTTC
>TRBJ2-5|TRBD2|TRBV5-4|once
CASSLLAGAGQYF
TGTGCCAGCAGCTTACTAGCGGGAGCTGGCCAGTACTTC
>TRBJ2-1|-|TRBV19|-
CASSITSGPYNEQFF
TGTGCCAGTAGTATCACGAGCGGACCTTACAATGAGCAGTTCTTC
>TRBJ2-5|TRBD1|TRBV7-9|once
CASSHTGTGIKTQYF
TGTGCCAGCAGTCATACCGGGACAGGGATTAAGACCCAGTACTTC
>TRBJ1-5|-|TRBV7-6|-
CASSPGAGNQPQHF
TGTGCCAGCAGCCCCGGGGCGGGAAATCAGCCCCAGCATTTT
>TRBJ2-7|TRBD2|TRBV29-1|-
CSVELAGVYEQYF
TGCAGCGTTGAGTTGGCGGGGGTCTACGAGCAGTACTTC